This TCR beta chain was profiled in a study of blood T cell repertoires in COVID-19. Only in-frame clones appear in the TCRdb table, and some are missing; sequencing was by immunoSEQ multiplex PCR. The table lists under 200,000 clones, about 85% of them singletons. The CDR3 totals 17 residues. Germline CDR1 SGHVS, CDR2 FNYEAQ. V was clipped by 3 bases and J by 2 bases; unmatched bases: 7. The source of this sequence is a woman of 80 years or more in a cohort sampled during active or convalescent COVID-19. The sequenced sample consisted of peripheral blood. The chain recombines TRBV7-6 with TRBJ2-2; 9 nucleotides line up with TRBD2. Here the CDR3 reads CASSFERGAINTGELFF. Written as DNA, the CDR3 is TGTGCCAGCAGCTTTGAGCGGGGGGCTATAAACACCGGGGAGCTGTTTTTT.